This is a list of T cell receptor beta chains from one sample in a study of cytomegalovirus exposure and HLA in healthy donors. Measured with immunoSEQ multiplex PCR; TCRdb has only the in-frame clones, and not every one. This table has some 250,000 clones, more than 75% appearing once. Specimen: PBMCs. Receptors originate from a woman aged 40 to 49 in good health and CMV-seropositive. CDR3s include the opening cysteine and the closing phenylalanine or tryptophan. The D gene is left open where the match is weak. Size is omitted from some rows. Given values are once, few, many or a class for expanded clones.

>.|TRBD2|TRBV5-4|TRBJ2-2
TGTGCCAGCAGCTGGGAGGGTTACACCGGGGAGCTGTTTTTT
CASSWEGYTGELFF
>once|TRBD1|TRBV19|TRBJ1-1
TGTGCCAGTAGTATCCCGGGACAGCGGTCGGTCCCTGAAGCTTTCTTT
CASSIPGQRSVPEAFF
>.|.|TRBV18|TRBJ2-5
TGTGCCAGCATTCCGCCAGGGGCGGATCAAGAGACCCAGTACTTC
CASIPPGADQETQYF
>.|TRBD1|TRBV30|TRBJ1-3
TGTGCCTGGAGTGCCGACAGGGAGGAAAACACCATATATTTT
CAWSADREENTIYF
>few|.|TRBV7-3|TRBJ2-2
TGTGCCAGCAGCTTAATCGTCGGGGAGCTGTTTTTT
CASSLIVGELFF
>.|TRBD2|TRBV5-4|TRBJ2-1
TGTGCCAGCCTTGACCCCGGCGGGGGGGCAGGGGAGCAGTTCTTC
CASLDPGGGAGEQFF
>.|TRBD1|TRBV5-5|TRBJ1-3
TGTGCCAGCAGCCAGGGACAGGCCTCTGGAAACACCATATATTTT
CASSQGQASGNTIYF
>.|TRBD1|TRBV18|TRBJ1-2
TGTGCCAGCTCACCAGAACCACAGGGGGCCGGCTACACCTTC
CASSPEPQGAGYTF
>.|TRBD2|TRBV9|TRBJ2-7
TGTGCCAGCAGCGTGGGGGTAGCGGGGGCATACGAGCAGTACTTC
CASSVGVAGAYEQYF
>.|.|TRBV28|TRBJ1-5
TGTGCCAGCAGTTTGCCGGGGGGGGGAAATCAGCCCCAGCATTTT
CASSLPGGGNQPQHF
>.|TRBD2|TRBV15|TRBJ2-3
TGTGCCACCAGCAGAGGCGGACTAGCGGATTCAGATACGCAGTATTTT
CATSRGGLADSDTQYF
>.|.|TRBV19|TRBJ1-1
TGTGCCACCTCCCCGGGGAACACTGAAGCTTTCTTT
CATSPGNTEAFF
>.|.|TRBV25-1|TRBJ2-1
TGTGCCAGCAGTGAAACGGTGGCAGGATCCTACAATGAGCAGTTCTTC
CASSETVAGSYNEQFF
>.|TRBD2|TRBV10-3|TRBJ2-5
TGTGCCATCAGTGACCTGGGACTAGCGGGGCAAGAGACCCAGTACTTC
CAISDLGLAGQETQYF
>.|TRBD1|TRBV7-4|TRBJ1-6
TGTGCCAGCAGCTCCGGGGACAGGGCACATAATTCACCCCTCCACTTT
CASSSGDRAHNSPLHF
>.|.|TRBV4-3|TRBJ1-1
TGCGCCAGCAGCCTATCCGTCCAGTTGAACACTGAAGCTTTCTTT
CASSLSVQLNTEAFF
>.|TRBD2|TRBV5-1|TRBJ2-2
TGCGCCAGCGGGGCTAGCGGGGCCATGAACACCGGGGAGCTGTTTTTT
CASGASGAMNTGELFF
>.|.|TRBV7-2|TRBJ1-3
TGTGCCAGCAGCGAGTACCGTTCACGAAACACCATATATTTT
CASSEYRSRNTIYF
>.|.|TRBV6-6|TRBJ1-1
TGTGCCAGCAGACCCGGGGTGAACACTGAAGCTTTCTTT
CASRPGVNTEAFF